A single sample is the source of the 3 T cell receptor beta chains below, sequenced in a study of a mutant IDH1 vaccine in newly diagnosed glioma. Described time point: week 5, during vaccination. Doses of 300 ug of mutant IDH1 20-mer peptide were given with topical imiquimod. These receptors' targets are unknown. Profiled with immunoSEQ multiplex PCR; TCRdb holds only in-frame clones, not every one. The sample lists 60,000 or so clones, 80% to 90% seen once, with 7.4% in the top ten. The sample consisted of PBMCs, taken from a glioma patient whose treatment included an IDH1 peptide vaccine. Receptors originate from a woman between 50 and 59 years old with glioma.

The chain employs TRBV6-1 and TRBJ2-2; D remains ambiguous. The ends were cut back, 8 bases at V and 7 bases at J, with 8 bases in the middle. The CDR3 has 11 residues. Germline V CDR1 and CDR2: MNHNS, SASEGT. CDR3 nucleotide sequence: TGTGCCAGCGGGTGGGACGGGGAGCTGTTTTTT. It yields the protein CASGWDGELFF.

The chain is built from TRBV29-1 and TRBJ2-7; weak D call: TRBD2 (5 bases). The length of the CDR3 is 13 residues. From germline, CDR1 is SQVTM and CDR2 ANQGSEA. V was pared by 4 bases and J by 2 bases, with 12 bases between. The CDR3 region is CSVVEGAAYEQYF. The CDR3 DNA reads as TGCAGCGTTGTAGAGGGAGCGGCCTACGAGCAGTACTTC.

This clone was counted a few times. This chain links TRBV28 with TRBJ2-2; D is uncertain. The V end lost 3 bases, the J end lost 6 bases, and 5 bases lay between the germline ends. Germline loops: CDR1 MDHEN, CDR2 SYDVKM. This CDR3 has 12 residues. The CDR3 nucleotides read TGTGCCAGCAGTTTTACGTCCGGGGAGCTGTTTTTT. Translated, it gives CASSFTSGELFF.